This TCR beta chain was sequenced for a study of monozygotic twins with inflammatory bowel disease. Findings and caveats of the study: IBD patients share fewer clonotypes with other people than healthy twins do, especially with disease activity.

Comments on this clonotype: The antigen remains unidentified.

CDR1 SGHAT and CDR2 FQNNGV come from the germline V gene. The CDR3 length is 13 residues. TCRdb re-analyzed the 5' RACE reads; it lists each CDR3 protein once, without DNA. The sample table includes around 380,000 distinct CDR3 sequences. The TCR was taken from a human donor with ulcerative colitis or Crohn's disease, or a healthy co-twin of an affected twin (not recorded which). Source material: blood. The J gene is TRBJ2-3, the V gene TRBV11-2; TCRdb gives TRBD2 as the D gene, but with no DNA this cannot be confirmed. The CDR3 sequence is CASSPGPKDTQYF.